The source of this T cell receptor (beta chain) is a study of blood T cell repertoires in COVID-19. Whole-study context: COVID-19 samples from acute and convalescent phases originated in the United States, Italy and Spain. PBMCs, B-cell-depleted T cells, or T cells provided the cDNA or gDNA that made up the material.

The CDR3 spans 15 residues. Germline CDR1 reads SGHTA; CDR2 reads FQGNSA. Trimming pared 4 bases from V and 0 bases from J, leaving 10 bases between. Original analysis: For nucleated cells, counts were estimated from reference gene primer amplification. Measured with immunoSEQ multiplex PCR; TCRdb has only the in-frame clones, and not every one. The V and J calls and clone size come from that table; D and trimming were worked out from the DNA. This sample has hundreds of thousands of clones, with around 90% found just once. This sequence originates from a woman aged 50 to 60 who had recovered from COVID-19. Sequences were obtained from peripheral blood. This sequence joins TRBV7-2 and TRBJ1-3, with unresolved D. In DNA form, the CDR3 reads TGTGCCAGCAGCTCCTACGGGAGCTCTGGAAACACCATATATTTT. The encoded protein is CASSSYGSSGNTIYF.